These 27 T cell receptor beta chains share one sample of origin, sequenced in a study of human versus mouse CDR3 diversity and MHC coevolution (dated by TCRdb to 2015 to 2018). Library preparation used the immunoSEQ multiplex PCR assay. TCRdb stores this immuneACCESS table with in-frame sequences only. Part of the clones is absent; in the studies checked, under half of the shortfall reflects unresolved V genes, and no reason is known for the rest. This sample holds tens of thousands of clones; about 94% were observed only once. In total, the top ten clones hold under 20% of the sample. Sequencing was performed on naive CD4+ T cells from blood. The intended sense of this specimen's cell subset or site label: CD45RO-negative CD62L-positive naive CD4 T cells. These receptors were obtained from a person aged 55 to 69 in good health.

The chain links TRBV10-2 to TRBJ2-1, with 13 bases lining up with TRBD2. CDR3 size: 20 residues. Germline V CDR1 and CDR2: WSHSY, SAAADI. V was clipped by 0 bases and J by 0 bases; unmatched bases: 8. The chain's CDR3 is CASSESRGLAGPSSYNEQFF. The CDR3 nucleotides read TGCGCCAGCAGTGAGTCTAGGGGACTAGCGGGACCAAGCTCCTACAATGAGCAGTTCTTC.

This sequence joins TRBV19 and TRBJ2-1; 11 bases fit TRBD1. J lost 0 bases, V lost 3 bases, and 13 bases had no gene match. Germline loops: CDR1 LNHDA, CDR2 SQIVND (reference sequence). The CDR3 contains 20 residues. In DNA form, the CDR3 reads TGTGCCAGTAGTATGCGGTCAGGACAGGGGGCGCCGAGCTCCTACAATGAGCAGTTCTTC. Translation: CASSMRSGQGAPSSYNEQFF.

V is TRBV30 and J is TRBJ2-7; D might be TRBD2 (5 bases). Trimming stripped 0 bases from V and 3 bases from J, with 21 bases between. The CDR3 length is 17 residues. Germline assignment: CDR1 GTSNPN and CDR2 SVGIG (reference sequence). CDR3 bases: TGTGCCTGGAGTGTAAACTCCCAACTGAGGGCTCTCTACGAGCAGTACTTC. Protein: CAWSVNSQLRALYEQYF.

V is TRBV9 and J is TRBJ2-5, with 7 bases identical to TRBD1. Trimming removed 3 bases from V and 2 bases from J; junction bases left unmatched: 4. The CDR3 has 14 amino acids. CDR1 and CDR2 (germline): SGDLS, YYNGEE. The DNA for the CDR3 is TGTGCCAGCAGCGAGGGGACAGTTCAAGAGACCCAGTACTTC. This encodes CASSEGTVQETQYF. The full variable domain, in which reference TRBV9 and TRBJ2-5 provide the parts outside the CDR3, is DSGVTQTPKHLITATGQRVTLRCSPRSGDLSVYWYQQSLDQGLQFLIQYYNGEERAKGNILERFSAQQFPDLHSELNLSSLELGDSALYFCASSEGTVQETQYFGPGTRLLVL.

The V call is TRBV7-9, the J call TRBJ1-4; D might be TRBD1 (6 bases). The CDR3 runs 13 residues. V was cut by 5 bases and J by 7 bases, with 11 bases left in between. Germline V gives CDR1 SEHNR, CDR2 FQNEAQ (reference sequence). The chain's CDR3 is CASSAQGREKLFF. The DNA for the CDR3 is TGTGCCAGCAGCGCACAGGGCCGTGAAAAACTGTTTTTT.

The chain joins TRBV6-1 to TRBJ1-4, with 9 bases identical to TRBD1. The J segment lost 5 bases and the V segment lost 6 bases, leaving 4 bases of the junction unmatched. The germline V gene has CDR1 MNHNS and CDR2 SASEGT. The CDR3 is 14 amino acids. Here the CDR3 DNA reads TGTGCCAGCAGACTAGACAGGGGGAATGAAAAACTGTTTTTT. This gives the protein CASRLDRGNEKLFF.

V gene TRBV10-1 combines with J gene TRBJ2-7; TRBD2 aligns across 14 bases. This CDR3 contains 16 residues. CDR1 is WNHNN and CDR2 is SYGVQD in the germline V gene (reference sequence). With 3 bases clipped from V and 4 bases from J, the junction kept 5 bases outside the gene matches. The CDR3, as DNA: TGCGCCAGCAGTGACGGGACTAGCGGGAGAGAGTACGAGCAGTACTTC. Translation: CASSDGTSGREYEQYF.

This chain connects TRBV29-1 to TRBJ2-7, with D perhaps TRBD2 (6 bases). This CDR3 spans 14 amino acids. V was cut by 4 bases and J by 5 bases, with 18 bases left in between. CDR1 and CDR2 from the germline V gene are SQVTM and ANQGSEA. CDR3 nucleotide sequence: TGCAGCGTTGCCCCCGGGGGAAACCCCGACGAGCAGTACTTC. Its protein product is CSVAPGGNPDEQYF.

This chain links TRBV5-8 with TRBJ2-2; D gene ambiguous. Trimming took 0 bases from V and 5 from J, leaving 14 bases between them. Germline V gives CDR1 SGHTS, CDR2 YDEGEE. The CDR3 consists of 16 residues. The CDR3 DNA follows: TGTGCCAGCAGCTTGGAAAGCACGAAGTTGACCGGGGAGCTGTTTTTT. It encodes CASSLESTKLTGELFF. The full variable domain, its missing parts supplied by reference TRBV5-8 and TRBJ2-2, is EAGVTQSPTHLIKTRGQQATLRCSPISGHTSVYWYQQALGLGLQFLLWYDEGEERNRGNFPPRFSGRQFPNYSSELNVNALELEDSALYLCASSLESTKLTGELFFGEGSRLTVL.

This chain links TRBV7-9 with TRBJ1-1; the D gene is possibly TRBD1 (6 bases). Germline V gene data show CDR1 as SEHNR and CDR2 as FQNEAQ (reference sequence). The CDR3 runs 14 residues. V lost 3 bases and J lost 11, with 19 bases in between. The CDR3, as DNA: TGTGCCAGCAGCTTGGACGACAGGCCGACGAAGGCTTTCTTT. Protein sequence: CASSLDDRPTKAFF.

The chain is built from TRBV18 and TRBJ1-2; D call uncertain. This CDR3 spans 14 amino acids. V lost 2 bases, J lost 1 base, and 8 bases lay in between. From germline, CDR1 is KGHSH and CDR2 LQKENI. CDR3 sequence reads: CASSPESVNYGYTF. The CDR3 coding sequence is TGTGCCAGCTCACCAGAGTCGGTTAACTATGGCTACACCTTC.

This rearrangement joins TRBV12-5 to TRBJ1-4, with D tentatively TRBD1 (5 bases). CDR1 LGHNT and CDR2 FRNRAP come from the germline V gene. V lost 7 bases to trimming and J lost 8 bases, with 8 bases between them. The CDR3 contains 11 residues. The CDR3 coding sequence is TGTGCTAGTGCACAGGACGAAAAACTGTTTTTT. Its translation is CASAQDEKLFF.

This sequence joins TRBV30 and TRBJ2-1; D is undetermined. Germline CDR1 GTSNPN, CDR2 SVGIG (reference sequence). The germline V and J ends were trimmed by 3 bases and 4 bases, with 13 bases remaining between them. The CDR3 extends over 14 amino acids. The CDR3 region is CAWSVNPLYNEQFF. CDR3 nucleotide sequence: TGTGCCTGGAGCGTGAACCCACTTTACAATGAGCAGTTCTTC.

The CDR3 is CASSLLGAREEKLFF. The CDR3 DNA reads as TGTGCCAGCAGTTTATTGGGGGCGCGAGAGGAAAAACTGTTTTTT. The chain links TRBV27 to TRBJ1-4, with D possibly being TRBD1 (6 bases). Germline V gene sequence: CDR1 MNHEY, CDR2 SMNVEV (reference sequence). Trimming removed 1 base from V and 8 bases from J, with 14 bases in between. This CDR3 has 15 amino acids.

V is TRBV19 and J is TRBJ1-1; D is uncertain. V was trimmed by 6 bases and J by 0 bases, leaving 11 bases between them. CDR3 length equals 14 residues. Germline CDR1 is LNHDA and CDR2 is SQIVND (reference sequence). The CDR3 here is CASSTTRVNTEAFF. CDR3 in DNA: TGTGCCAGTAGCACGACGCGGGTGAACACTGAAGCTTTCTTT. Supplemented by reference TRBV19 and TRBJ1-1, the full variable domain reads DGGITQSPKYLFRKEGQNVTLSCEQNLNHDAMYWYRQDPGQGLRLIYYSQIVNDFQKGDIAEGYSVSREKKESFPLTVTSAQKNPTAFYLCASSTTRVNTEAFFGQGTRLTVV.

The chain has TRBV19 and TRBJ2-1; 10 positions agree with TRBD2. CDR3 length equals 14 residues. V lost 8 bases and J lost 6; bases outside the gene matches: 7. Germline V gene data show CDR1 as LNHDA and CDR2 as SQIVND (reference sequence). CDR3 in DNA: TGTGCCAGTCGTCTAGCGGGAGCCTCCAATGAGCAGTTCTTC. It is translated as CASRLAGASNEQFF.

CDR3 protein: CASSPNTAGQGAREQFF. The CDR3 DNA reads as TGTGCCAGCTCTCCTAATACCGCAGGACAGGGGGCTCGCGAGCAGTTCTTC. V gene TRBV18 combines with J gene TRBJ2-1, with TRBD1 matching over 11 bases. After removal of 6 bases from V and 10 bases from J, the junction contained 17 bases not matched to a gene. The germline V gene has CDR1 KGHSH and CDR2 LQKENI. The CDR3 is made up of 17 amino acids. The whole variable domain, filled in from reference TRBV18 and TRBJ2-1, reads NAGVMQNPRHLVRRRGQEARLRCSPMKGHSHVYWYRQLPEEGLKFMVYLQKENIIDESGMPKERFSAEFPKEGPSILRIQQVVRGDSAAYFCASSPNTAGQGAREQFFGPGTRLTVL.

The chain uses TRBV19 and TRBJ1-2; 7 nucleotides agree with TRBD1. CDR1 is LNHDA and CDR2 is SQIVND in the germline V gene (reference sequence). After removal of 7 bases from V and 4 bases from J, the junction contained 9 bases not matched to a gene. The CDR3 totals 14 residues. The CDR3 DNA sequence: TGTGCCAGTAATCAGGGACAGCTTTTCTATGGCTACACCTTC. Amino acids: CASNQGQLFYGYTF.

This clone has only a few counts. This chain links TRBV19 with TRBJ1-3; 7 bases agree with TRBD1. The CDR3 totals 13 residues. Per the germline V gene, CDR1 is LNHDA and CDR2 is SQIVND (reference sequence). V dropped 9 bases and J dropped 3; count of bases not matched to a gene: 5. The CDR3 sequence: CASAGTVGNTIYF. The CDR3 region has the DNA TGTGCCAGCGCCGGGACAGTTGGAAACACCATATATTTT.

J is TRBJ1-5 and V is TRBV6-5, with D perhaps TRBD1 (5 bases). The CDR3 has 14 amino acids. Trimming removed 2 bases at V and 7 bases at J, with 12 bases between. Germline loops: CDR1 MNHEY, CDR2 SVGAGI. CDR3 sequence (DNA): TGTGCCAGCAGTTACGGGGGGACTGGACAGCCCCAGCATTTT. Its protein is CASSYGGTGQPQHF.

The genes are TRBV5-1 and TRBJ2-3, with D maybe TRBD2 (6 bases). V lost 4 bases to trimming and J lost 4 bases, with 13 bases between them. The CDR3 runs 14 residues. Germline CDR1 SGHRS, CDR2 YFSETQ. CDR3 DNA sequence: TGCGCCAGCAGCCCCCCCTGGGGGGCAGATACGCAGTATTTT. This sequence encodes CASSPPWGADTQYF.

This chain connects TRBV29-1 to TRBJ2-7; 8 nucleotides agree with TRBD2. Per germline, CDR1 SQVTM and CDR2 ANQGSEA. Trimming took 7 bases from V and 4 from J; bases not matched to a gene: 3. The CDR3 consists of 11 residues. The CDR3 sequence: CSGASGYEQYF. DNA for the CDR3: TGCAGCGGCGCTAGCGGGTACGAGCAGTACTTC.

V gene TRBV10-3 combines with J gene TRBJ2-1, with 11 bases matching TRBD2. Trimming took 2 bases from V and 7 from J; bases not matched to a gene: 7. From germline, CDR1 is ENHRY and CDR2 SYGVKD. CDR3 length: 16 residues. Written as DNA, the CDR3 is TGTGCCATCAGTGAGGGGTTAGCGGGAGGGCAGAATGAGCAGTTCTTC. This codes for CAISEGLAGGQNEQFF.

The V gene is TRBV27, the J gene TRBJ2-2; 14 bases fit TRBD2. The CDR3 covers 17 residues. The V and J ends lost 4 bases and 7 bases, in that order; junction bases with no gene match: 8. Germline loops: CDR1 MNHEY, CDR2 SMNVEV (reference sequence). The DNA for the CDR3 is TGTGCCAGCAGTTACAGACTAGCGGGAGGGCCGGGCGGGGAGCTGTTTTTT. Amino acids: CASSYRLAGGPGGELFF.

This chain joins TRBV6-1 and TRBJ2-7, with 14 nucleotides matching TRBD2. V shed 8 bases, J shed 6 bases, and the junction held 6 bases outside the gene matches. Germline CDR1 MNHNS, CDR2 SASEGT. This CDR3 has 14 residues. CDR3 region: CASLTSGRAREQYF. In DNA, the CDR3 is TGTGCCAGCCTGACTAGCGGGAGGGCCCGCGAGCAGTACTTC.

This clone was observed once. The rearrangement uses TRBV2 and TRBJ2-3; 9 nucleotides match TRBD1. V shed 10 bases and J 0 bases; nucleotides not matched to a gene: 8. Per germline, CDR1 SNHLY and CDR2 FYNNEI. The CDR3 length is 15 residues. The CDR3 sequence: CANREGQGSTDTQYF. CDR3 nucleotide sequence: TGTGCCAACCGAGAAGGACAGGGGAGCACAGATACGCAGTATTTT.

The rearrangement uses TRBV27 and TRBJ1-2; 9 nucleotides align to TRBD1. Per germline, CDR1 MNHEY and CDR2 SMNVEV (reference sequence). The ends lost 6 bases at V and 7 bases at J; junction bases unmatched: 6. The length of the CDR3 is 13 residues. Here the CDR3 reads CASSWTGVGGYTF. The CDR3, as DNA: TGTGCCAGCAGCTGGACAGGGGTTGGTGGCTACACCTTC.